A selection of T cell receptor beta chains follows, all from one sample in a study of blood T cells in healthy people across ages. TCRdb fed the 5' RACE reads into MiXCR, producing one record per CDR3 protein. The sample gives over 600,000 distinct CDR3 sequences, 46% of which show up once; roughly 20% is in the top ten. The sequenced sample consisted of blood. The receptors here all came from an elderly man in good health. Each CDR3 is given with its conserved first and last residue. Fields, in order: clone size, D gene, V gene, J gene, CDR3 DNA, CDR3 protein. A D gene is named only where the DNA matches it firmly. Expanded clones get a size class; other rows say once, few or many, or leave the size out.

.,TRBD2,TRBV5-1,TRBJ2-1,TGCGCCAGCAGCCCGGGACTAGCGATAGGGCATGAGCAGTTCTTC,CASSPGLAIGHEQFF
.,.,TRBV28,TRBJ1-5,TGTGCCAGCAGTTTAGACGGACGGATCTACAATAAGCCCCAGCATTTT,CASSLDGRIYNKPQHF
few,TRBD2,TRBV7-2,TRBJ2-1,TGTGCCAGCAGCCCCACTAGCGGGGGCCAAGAGACCCAGTTCTTC,CASSPTSGGQETQFF
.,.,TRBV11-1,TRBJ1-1,TGTGCCAGCAGCGGGGATGGTTTTGGGGCTAAGAACACTGAAGCTTTCTTT,CASSGDGFGAKNTEAFF
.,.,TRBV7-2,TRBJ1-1,TGTGCCAGCAGCCACCCCCGGGACAAAGCTTTCTTT,CASSHPRDKAFF
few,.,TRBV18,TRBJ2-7,TGTGCCAGCTCAGGGCCGTCGACAGCGTACAATGAGCAGTACTTC,CASSGPSTAYNEQYF
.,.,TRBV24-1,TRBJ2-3,TGTGCCACCAGTGAAACAGGGCTTGGCACAGATACGCAGTATTTT,CATSETGLGTDTQYF
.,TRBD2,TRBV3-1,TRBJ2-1,TGTGCCAGCAGCCACGTAGGCGGGGGGCGCGGCAATGAGCAGTTCTTC,CASSHVGGGRGNEQFF
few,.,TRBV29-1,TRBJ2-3,TGCAGCGTAAATCAATTGGGGGGGCGAAGGGATACGCAGTATTTT,CSVNQLGGRRDTQYF
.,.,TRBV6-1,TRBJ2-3,TGTGCCAGCATTCCGGACACCCCTAGCACAGATACGCAGTATTTT,CASIPDTPSTDTQYF
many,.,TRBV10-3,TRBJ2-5,TGTGCCATCAGTGCTTCCTCAGAGACCCAGTACTTC,CAISASSETQYF
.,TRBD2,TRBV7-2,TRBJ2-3,TGTGCCAGCGGTTTAGCGATAGCGGGAGGGACAGATACGCAGTATTTT,CASGLAIAGGTDTQYF
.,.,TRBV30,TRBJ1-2,TGTGCCTGGAGGCCCAAGGACTATGGCTACACCTTC,CAWRPKDYGYTF
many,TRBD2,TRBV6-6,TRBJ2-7,TGTGCCAGCGGGAAGTCTAGCGGGAGGGCCTTTGATGTCCAGCAGTACTTC,CASGKSSGRAFDVQQYF
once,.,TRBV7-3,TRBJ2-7,TGTGCCAGCAGCCGCTTTAGCGGAAATAACTACGAGCAGTACTTC,CASSRFSGNNYEQYF
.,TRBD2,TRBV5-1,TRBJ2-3,TGCGCCAGCAGCGTGACTAGCGGGGGGGATACGCAGTATTTT,CASSVTSGGDTQYF
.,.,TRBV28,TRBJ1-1,TGTACCAGCAGCCCGGACAGTGGGAACACTGAAGCTTTCTTT,CTSSPDSGNTEAFF
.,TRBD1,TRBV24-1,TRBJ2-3,TGTGCCACCAGTGATTCCTGGGACAGGGGGCAACTGAATACGCAGTATTTT,CATSDSWDRGQLNTQYF
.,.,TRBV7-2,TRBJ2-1,TGTGCCAGCAGGCCAAACAATGAGCAGTTCTTC,CASRPNNEQFF
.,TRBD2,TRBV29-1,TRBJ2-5,TGCAACCTAAGCGGGGAGCAGTACTTC,CNLSGEQYF
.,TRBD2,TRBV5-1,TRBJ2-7,TGCGCCAGCAGCGTTGGACTAGCGGCTGCTTACGAGCAGTACTTC,CASSVGLAAAYEQYF
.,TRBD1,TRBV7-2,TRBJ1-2,TGTGCCAGCAGCGTCGACAGGGGGCCGGGTGGCTACACCTTC,CASSVDRGPGGYTF
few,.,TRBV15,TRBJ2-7,TGTGCCACCAGCAGGGTGGGGACTGGGGTCAATGAGCAGTACTTC,CATSRVGTGVNEQYF
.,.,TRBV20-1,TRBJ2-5,TGCAGTGCTAGAGACCCGAGGACACGAGAGACCCAGTACTTC,CSARDPRTRETQYF
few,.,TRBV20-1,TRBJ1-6,TGCAGTGCTAGCCATCCGGTTAATTCACCCCTCCACTTT,CSASHPVNSPLHF
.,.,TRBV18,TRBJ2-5,TGTGCCAGCTCACCCAGAGTATCGGTGGAGACCCAGTACTTC,CASSPRVSVETQYF
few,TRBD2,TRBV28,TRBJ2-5,TGTGCCAGCAGTTTATTAGGTCTAGCGGGAGGAAAGACCCAGTACTTC,CASSLLGLAGGKTQYF
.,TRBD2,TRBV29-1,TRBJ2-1,TGCAGCGTTGAAGGACTAGCGGGAGTTGTCAATGAGCAGTTCTTC,CSVEGLAGVVNEQFF
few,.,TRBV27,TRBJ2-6,TGTGCCAGCGCCTCAATTTTATACTCTGGGGCCAACGTCCTGACTTTC,CASASILYSGANVLTF
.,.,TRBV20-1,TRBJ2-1,TGCAGTGCTAGGAGGGTTTACAATGAGCAGTTCTTC,CSARRVYNEQFF
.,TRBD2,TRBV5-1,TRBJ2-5,TGCGCCAGCAGCGTCCGGCTAGCGGGTAATGAGCAGTACTTC,CASSVRLAGNEQYF
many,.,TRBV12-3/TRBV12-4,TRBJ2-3,TGTGCCAGCAGTGACGACCCGCTGGGAGCAGATACGCAGTATTTT,CASSDDPLGADTQYF
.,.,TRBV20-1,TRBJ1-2,TGCAGTGCTAGAGGAGGCAGGGGATATCTCTACACCTTC,CSARGGRGYLYTF
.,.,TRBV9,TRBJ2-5,TGTGCCAGCAGCCTCAACAACCTTAAAGAGACCCAGTACTTC,CASSLNNLKETQYF